This TCR beta chain was documented in a study of OX40 agonist ivuxolimab in advanced cancers. Only one count was recorded for this clone. Any history of autoimmune disease or systemic immunosuppression disqualified patients. Samples of blood were obtained at baseline, on cycle 4 day 1, and on cycle 7 day 1. Trimming at V came to 5 bases and at J to 5 bases, leaving 7 bases not matched to a gene. Germline V lookup: CDR1 SGHTA, CDR2 FQGTGA. This CDR3 is built from 15 residues. The method was immunoSEQ multiplex PCR; TCRdb's version includes in-frame clones alone and lacks a portion of them. The sample holds approximately 79,000 clones, around 87% seen once.

The sequencing here drew on CD4+ or CD8+ T cells sorted from blood, taken in a trial of the OX40 agonist ivuxolimab. This clonotype was obtained from an adult with an advanced solid tumor such as melanoma, head and neck, liver or kidney cancer. The V and J genes are TRBV7-3 and TRBJ2-1; 9 bases fit TRBD2. The CDR3 loop is CASSPAGGTDNEQFF. The CDR3 region has the DNA TGTGCCAGCAGCCCAGCGGGGGGCACGGACAATGAGCAGTTCTTC. Looking up the rest from reference TRBV7-3 and TRBJ2-1 gives the full variable domain: GAGVSQTPSNKVTEKGKYVELRCDPISGHTALYWYRQSLGQGPEFLIYFQGTGAADDSGLPNDRFFAVRPEGSVSTLKIQRTERGDSAVYLCASSPAGGTDNEQFFGPGTRLTVL.